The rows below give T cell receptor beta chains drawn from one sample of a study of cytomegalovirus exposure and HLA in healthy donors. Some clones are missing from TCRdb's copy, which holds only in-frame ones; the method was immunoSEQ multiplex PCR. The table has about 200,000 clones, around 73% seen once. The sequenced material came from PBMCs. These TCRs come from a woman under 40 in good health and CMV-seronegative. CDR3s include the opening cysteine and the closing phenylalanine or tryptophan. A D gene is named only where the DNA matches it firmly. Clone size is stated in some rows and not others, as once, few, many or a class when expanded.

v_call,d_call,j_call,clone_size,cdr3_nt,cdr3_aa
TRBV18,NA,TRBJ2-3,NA,TGTGCCAGCTCACCCCTAGGACAGAGTATATCCACAGATACGCAGTATTTT,CASSPLGQSISTDTQYF
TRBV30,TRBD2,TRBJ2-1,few,TGTGCCTGGAGTGCCCAACTAGCGGGGGGAAGAAATGAGCAGTTCTTC,CAWSAQLAGGRNEQFF
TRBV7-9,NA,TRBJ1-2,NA,TGTGCCAGCACCCAAGCGGGGGGAGACTATGGCTACACCTTC,CASTQAGGDYGYTF
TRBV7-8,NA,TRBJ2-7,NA,TGTGCCAGCAGCTCCAGCGGACCTACCTACGAGCAGTACTTC,CASSSSGPTYEQYF
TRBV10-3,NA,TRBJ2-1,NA,TGTGCCATCGGGCCGGACACAAACAATGAGCAGTTCTTC,CAIGPDTNNEQFF
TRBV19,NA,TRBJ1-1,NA,TGTGCCAGTACTCCCCAGTTGAACACTGAAGCTTTCTTT,CASTPQLNTEAFF
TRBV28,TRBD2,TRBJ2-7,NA,TGTGCCAGCAGTTTAGGTGGACTAGCGGGGACCTACGAGCAGTACTTC,CASSLGGLAGTYEQYF
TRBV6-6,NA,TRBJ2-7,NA,TGTGCCAGCAGTCCCGATGCGCTGTATGCCTACGAGCAGTACTTC,CASSPDALYAYEQYF
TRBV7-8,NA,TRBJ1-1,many,TGTGCCAGCAGCTTAGTCGTCACTGAAGCTTTCTTT,CASSLVVTEAFF
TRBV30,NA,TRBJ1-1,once,TGTGCCTGGAGTTTACACCTGAACACTGAAGCTTTCTTT,CAWSLHLNTEAFF
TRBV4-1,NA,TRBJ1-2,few,TGCGCCAGCAGCCAAGGTGGACAGCCTGGCTACACCTTC,CASSQGGQPGYTF
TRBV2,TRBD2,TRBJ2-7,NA,TGTGCCAGCAGTGATAGTATAGCGGGAGATGGCGAGCAGTACTTC,CASSDSIAGDGEQYF
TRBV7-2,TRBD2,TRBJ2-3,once,TGTGCCAGCAGTCGTAGCGGGATAGCGGTAGATACGCAGTATTTT,CASSRSGIAVDTQYF
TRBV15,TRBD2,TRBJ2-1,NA,TGTGCCACCAGCAGAGCCGCGGGAGACCCATACAATGAGCAGTTCTTC,CATSRAAGDPYNEQFF
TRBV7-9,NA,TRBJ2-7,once,TGTGCCAGCAGCTTAGCTGTCCCCGAGGGACTGTACGAGCAGTACTTC,CASSLAVPEGLYEQYF
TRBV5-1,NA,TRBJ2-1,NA,TGCGCCAGCAGCTTGGAGCTCACCTACAATGAGCAGTTCTTC,CASSLELTYNEQFF
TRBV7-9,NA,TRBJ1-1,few,TGTGCCAGCAGCTTTACTTACACTGAAGCTTTCTTT,CASSFTYTEAFF
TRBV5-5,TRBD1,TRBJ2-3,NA,TGTGCCAGCAGCTGGGACAGACGGAATACGCAGTATTTT,CASSWDRRNTQYF
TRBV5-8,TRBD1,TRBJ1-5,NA,TGTGCCAGCAGCTTGGGGGACAGGGGATGGGATCAGCCCCAGCATTTT,CASSLGDRGWDQPQHF
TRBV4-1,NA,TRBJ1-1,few,TGCGCCAGCAGGGGGAGCTGGAACACTGAAGCTTTCTTT,CASRGSWNTEAFF
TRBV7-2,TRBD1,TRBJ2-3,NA,TGTGCCAGCAGCCGGGGACAGGGGAGGCCGGGCGGTAAGGATACGCAGTATTTT,CASSRGQGRPGGKDTQYF
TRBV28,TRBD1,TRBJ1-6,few,TGTGCCAGCAGTACCCTCTGGACAGGGCCCAGGAGCTCCTATAATTCACCCCTCCACTTT,CASSTLWTGPRSSYNSPLHF
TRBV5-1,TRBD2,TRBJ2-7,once,TGCGCCAGCAGCGCGCCGGGACTAGCGGCAGAGCAGTACTTC,CASSAPGLAAEQYF
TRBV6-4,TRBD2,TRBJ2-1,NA,TGTGCCAGCAGTGACTCGAAAGGTCTAGCGGGGGGAAACGAGCAGTTCTTC,CASSDSKGLAGGNEQFF
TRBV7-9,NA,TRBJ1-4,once,TGTGCCAGCAGCATAGGACAGCGCTTAAATGAAAAACTGTTTTTT,CASSIGQRLNEKLFF
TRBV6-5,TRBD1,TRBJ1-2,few,TGTGCCAGCAGTTGGGGACAGCACTATGGCTACACCTTC,CASSWGQHYGYTF
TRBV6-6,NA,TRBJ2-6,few,TGTGCCAGCAGTTCCGACACGAGCTCTGGGGCCAACGTCCTGACTTTC,CASSSDTSSGANVLTF
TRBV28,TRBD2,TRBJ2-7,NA,TGTGCAACGGACAGTATTAGCGGGAGGGCCTCCTTCTACGAGCAGTACTTC,CATDSISGRASFYEQYF
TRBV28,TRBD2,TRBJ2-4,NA,TGTGCCAGCAGCCTAAGCGGGAGCGAAGCCAAAAACATTCAGTACTTC,CASSLSGSEAKNIQYF
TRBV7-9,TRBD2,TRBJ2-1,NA,TGTTCCAGCAGCTTATCGAGCGGGATATGGTTCTTC,CSSSLSSGIWFF
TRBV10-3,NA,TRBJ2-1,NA,TGTGCCATCGGAGAGGGATCGGGCAATGAGCAGTTCTTC,CAIGEGSGNEQFF
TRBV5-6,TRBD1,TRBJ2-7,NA,TGTGCCAGCAGCGCTCGCCGGGACAGGGTAAGAGAGCAGTACTTC,CASSARRDRVREQYF
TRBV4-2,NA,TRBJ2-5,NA,TGTGCCAGCAGCCAAGATCATGAGACCCAGTACTTC,CASSQDHETQYF